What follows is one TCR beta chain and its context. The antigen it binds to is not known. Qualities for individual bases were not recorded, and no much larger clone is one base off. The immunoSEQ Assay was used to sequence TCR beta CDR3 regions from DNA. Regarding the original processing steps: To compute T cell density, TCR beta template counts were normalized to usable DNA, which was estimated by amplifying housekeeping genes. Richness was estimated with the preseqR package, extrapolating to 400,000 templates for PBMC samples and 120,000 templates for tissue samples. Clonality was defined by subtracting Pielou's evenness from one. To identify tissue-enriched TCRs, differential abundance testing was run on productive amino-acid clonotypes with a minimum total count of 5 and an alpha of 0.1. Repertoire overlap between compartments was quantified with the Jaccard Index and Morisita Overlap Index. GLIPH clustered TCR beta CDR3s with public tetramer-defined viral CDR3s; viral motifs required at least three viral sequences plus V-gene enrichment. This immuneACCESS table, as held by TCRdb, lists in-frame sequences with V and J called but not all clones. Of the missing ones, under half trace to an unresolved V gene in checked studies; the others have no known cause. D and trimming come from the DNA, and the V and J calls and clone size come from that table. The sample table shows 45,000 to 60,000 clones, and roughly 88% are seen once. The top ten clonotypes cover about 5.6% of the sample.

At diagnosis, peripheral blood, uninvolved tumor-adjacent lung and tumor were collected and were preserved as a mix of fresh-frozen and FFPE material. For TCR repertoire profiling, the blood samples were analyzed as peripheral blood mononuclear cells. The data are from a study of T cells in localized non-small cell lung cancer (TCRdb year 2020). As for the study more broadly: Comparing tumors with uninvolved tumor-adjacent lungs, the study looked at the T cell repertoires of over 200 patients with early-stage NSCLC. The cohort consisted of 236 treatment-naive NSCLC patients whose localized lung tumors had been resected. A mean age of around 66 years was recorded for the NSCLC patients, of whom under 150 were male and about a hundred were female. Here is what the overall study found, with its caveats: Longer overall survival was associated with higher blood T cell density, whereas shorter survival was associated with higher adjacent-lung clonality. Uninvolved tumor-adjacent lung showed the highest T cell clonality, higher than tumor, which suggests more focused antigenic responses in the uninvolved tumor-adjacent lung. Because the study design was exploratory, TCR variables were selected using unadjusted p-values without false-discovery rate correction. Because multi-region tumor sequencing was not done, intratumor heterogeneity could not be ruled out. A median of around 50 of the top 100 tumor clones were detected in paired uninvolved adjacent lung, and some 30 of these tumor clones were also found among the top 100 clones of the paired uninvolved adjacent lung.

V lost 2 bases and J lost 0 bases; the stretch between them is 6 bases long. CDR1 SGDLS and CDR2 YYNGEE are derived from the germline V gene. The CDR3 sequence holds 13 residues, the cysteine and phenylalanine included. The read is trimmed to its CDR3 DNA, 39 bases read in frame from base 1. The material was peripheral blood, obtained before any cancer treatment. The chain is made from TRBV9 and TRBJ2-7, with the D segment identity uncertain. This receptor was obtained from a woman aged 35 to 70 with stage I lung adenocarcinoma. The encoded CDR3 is CASSVFDSYEQYF. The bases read TGTGCCAGCAGCGTCTTCGACTCCTACGAGCAGTACTTC. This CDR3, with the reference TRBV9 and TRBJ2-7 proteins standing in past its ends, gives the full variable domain DSGVTQTPKHLITATGQRVTLRCSPRSGDLSVYWYQQSLDQGLQFLIQYYNGEERAKGNILERFSAQQFPDLHSELNLSSLELGDSALYFCASSVFDSYEQYFGPGTRLTVT.